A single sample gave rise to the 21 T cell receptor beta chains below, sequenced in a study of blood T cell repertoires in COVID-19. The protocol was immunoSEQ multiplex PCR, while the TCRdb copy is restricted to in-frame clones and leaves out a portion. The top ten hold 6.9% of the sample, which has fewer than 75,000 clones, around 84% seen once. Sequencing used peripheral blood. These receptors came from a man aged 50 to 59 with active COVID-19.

CDR3 sequence reads: CASSDTPDTQYF. The CDR3, as DNA: TGTGCCAGCAGCGATACTCCCGATACGCAGTATTTT. The V and J genes are TRBV3-1 (or the pseudogene TRBV3-2) and TRBJ2-3; D is unresolved. Per germline, CDR1 LGHDT and CDR2 YNNKEL (reference sequence). The V end was cut by 5 bases, the J end by 6 bases, with 9 bases between. The CDR3 spans 12 residues.

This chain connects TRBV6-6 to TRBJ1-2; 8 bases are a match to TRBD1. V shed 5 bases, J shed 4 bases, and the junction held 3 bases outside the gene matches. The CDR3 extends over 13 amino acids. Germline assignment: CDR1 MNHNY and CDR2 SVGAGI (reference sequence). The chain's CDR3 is CASSGQGVYGYTF. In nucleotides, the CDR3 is TGTGCCAGCAGTGGACAGGGAGTCTATGGCTACACCTTC.

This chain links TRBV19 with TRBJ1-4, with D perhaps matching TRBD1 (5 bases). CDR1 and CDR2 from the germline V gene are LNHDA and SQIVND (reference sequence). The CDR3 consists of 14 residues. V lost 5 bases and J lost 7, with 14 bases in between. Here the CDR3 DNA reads TGTGCCAGTAGTCGCAGGGTAAAAGGTGAAAAACTGTTTTTT. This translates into CASSRRVKGEKLFF.

The CDR3 nucleotides are TGTGCCAGCAGTTCAGCGGGTGCAGGGCAAGAGACCCAGTACTTC. Its protein product is CASSSAGAGQETQYF. J is TRBJ2-5 and V is TRBV6-5; D possibly corresponds to TRBD2 (6 bases). This CDR3 region has 15 residues. V lost 4 bases and J lost 2, with 14 bases in between. CDR1 is MNHEY and CDR2 is SVGAGI in the germline V gene.

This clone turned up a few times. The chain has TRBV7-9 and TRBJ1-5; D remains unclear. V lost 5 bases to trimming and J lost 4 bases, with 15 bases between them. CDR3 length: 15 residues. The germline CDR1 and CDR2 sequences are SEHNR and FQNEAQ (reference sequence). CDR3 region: CASSRTGSPNQPQHF. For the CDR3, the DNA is TGTGCCAGCAGCAGAACCGGGTCCCCTAATCAGCCCCAGCATTTT.

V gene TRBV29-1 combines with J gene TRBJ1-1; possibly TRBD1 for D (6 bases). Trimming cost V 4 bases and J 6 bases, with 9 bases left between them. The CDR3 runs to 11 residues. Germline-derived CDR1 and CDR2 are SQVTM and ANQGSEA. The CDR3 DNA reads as TGCAGCGTTGGGGGGCACCCTGAAGCTTTCTTT. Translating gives CSVGGHPEAFF.

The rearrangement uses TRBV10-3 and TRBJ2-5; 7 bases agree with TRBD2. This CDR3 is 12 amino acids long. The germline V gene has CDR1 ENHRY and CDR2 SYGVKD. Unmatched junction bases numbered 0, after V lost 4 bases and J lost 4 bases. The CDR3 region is CAISVAGETQYF. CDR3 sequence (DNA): TGTGCCATCAGTGTAGCGGGAGAGACCCAGTACTTC.

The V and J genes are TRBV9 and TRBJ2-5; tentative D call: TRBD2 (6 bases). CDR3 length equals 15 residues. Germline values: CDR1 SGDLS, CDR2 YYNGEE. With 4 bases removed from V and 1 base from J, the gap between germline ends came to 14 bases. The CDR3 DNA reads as TGTGCCAGCAGCCTGGGGCGGGGTCCCCAAGAGACCCAGTACTTC. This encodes CASSLGRGPQETQYF.

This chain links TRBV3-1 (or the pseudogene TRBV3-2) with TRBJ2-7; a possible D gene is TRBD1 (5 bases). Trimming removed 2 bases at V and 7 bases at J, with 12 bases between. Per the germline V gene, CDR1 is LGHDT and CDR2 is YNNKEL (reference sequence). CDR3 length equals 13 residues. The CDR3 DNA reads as TGTGCCAGCAGCCAATTTCAGGGAAAGGAGCAGTACTTC. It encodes CASSQFQGKEQYF.

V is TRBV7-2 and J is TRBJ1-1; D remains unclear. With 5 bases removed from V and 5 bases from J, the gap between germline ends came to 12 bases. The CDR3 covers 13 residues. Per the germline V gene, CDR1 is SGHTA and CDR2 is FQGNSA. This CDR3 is CASSETTVTEAFF. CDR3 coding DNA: TGTGCCAGCAGCGAAACCACAGTAACTGAAGCTTTCTTT.

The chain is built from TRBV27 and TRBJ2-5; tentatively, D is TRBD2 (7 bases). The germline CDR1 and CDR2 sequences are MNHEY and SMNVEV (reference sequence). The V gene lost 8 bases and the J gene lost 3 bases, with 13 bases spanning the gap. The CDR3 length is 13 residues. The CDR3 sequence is CASRKGGEETQYF. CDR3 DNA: TGTGCCAGCCGGAAAGGGGGGGAAGAGACCCAGTACTTC.

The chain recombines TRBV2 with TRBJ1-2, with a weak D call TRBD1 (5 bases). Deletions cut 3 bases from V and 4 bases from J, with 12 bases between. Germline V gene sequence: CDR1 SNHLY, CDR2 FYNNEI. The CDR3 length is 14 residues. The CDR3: CASSESQGGYGYTF. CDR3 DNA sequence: TGTGCCAGCAGTGAGTCCCAGGGAGGCTATGGCTACACCTTC.

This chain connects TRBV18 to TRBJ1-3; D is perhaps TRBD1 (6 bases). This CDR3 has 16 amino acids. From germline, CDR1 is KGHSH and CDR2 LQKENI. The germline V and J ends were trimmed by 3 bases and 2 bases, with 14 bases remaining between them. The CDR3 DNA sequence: TGTGCCAGCTCACCGGAACAGGGTTCGACTGGAAACACCATATATTTT. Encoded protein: CASSPEQGSTGNTIYF.

DNA for the CDR3: TGCGCCAGCAGTGAGTTTACTAGCGGGAGGAATGAGCAGTTCTTC. Amino acid sequence: CASSEFTSGRNEQFF. This chain joins TRBV10-1 and TRBJ2-1, with 12 bases identical to TRBD2. CDR3 length: 15 residues. The J segment lost 7 bases and the V segment lost 1 base, leaving 2 bases of the junction unmatched. Per the germline V gene, CDR1 is WNHNN and CDR2 is SYGVQD (reference sequence).

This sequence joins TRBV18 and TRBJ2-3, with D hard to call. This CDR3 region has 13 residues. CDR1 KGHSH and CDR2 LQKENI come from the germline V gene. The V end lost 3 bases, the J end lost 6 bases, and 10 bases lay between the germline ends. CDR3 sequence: CASSPTVGDTQYF. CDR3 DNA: TGTGCCAGCTCACCTACCGTCGGGGATACGCAGTATTTT.

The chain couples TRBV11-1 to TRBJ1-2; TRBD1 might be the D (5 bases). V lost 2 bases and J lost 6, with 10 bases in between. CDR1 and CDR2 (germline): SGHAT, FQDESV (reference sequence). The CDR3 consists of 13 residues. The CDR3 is CASSLQGIHGYTF. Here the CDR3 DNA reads TGTGCCAGCAGCTTACAGGGTATCCATGGCTACACCTTC.

The CDR3 DNA reads TGTGCCAGCAGCTCCCTAAGTACTGAAGCTTTCTTT. Translation gives CASSSLSTEAFF. The chain combines TRBV5-4 with TRBJ1-1; D gene uncertain. There are 12 residues in the CDR3. V was shortened by 3 bases and J by 5 bases, with 8 bases between the two germline ends. Germline V CDR1 and CDR2: SGHNT, YYREEE (reference sequence).

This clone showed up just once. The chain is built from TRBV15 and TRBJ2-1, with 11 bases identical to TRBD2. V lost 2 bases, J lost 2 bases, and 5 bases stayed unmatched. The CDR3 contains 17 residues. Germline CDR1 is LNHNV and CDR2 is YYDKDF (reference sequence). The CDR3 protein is CATSRSPTSGAYNEQFF. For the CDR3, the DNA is TGTGCCACCAGCAGATCCCCGACTAGCGGGGCCTACAATGAGCAGTTCTTC.

The chain's CDR3 is CASSLNRATEAFF. The CDR3 DNA reads as TGTGCCAGCAGCCTAAACAGGGCCACTGAAGCTTTCTTT. The chain combines TRBV3-1 (or the pseudogene TRBV3-2) with TRBJ1-1; possibly TRBD1 for D (6 bases). CDR1 LGHDT and CDR2 YNNKEL come from the germline V gene (reference sequence). CDR3 length: 13 amino acids. V was shortened by 4 bases and J by 4 bases, with 10 bases between the two germline ends.

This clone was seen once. The CDR3 sequence: CASSTSGQGTVFAQHF. The CDR3 nucleotides read TGTGCCAGTAGTACCTCCGGACAGGGCACCGTCTTCGCCCAGCATTTT. The V call is TRBV19, the J call TRBJ1-5; 8 bases are a match to TRBD1. Germline V gives CDR1 LNHDA, CDR2 SQIVND (reference sequence). This CDR3 is 16 amino acids long. J was trimmed by 11 bases and V by 4 bases; bases with no gene match: 16.

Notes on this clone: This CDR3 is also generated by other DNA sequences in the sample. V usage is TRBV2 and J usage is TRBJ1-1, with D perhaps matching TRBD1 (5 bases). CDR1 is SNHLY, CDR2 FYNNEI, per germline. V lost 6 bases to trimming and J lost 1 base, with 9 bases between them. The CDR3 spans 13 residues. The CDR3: CASRGDRNTEAFF. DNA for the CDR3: TGTGCCAGCAGAGGTGACAGGAACACTGAAGCTTTCTTT.